The 14 T cell receptor beta chains below all came from one sample that was sequenced in a study of CD8+ T cells in alopecia areata. Documented treatment: oral pan-JAK inhibitor, 5-10 mg twice daily. Reverse transcription of extracted RNA yielded cDNA, which provided the sequencing template. Profiling relied on immunoSEQ multiplex PCR, and the TCRdb table lists in-frame clones only, not all of them. The repertoire has 150,000 to 200,000 clones, around 60% of them found once; the top ten carry approximately 3.4%. The source material was CD4+ T cells sorted from blood, sampled at week 4, from a patient treated with tofacitinib. These TCRs come from a human donor with alopecia areata.

CDR3: CASSKEGQHYEQYF. CDR3 coding DNA: TGTGCCAGCTCAAAAGAGGGACAGCACTACGAGCAGTACTTC. This rearrangement joins TRBV18 to TRBJ2-7, with 7 positions matching TRBD1. V gave up 5 bases and J gave up 3 bases; unmatched junction bases: 7. CDR3 length: 14 amino acids. The germline V gene encodes CDR1 KGHSH and CDR2 LQKENI.

The rearrangement links TRBV2 to TRBJ2-6, with 10 bases matching TRBD1. CDR3 length: 16 amino acids. V shed 7 bases and J 4 bases; nucleotides not matched to a gene: 7. CDR1 and CDR2 from the germline V gene are SNHLY and FYNNEI. CDR3 loop: CASKAGTGVGANVLTF. CDR3 sequence (DNA): TGTGCCAGCAAAGCCGGGACAGGGGTCGGGGCCAACGTCCTGACTTTC.

In its sample, this clone was seen a few times. The chain couples TRBV5-1 to TRBJ2-6; no firm D call. V shed 2 bases and J shed 4 bases, with 10 bases lying between them. CDR1 is SGHRS and CDR2 is YFSETQ in the germline V gene. This CDR3 is built from 15 residues. This chain's CDR3 is CASSFTWTGANVLTF. The CDR3 DNA sequence: TGCGCCAGCAGCTTTACGTGGACCGGGGCCAACGTCCTGACTTTC.

The chain uses TRBV28 and TRBJ2-2; the D is unclear. CDR3 length: 14 residues. Trimming stripped 3 bases from V and 0 bases from J, with 5 bases between. Germline V gives CDR1 MDHEN, CDR2 SYDVKM. The CDR3 region is CASSFPANTGELFF. In nucleotides, the CDR3 is TGTGCCAGCAGTTTCCCGGCGAACACCGGGGAGCTGTTTTTT.

At least ten counts were recorded for this clone. This chain uses TRBV15 with TRBJ2-1; 7 bases are a match to TRBD2. CDR3 length equals 14 residues. Looked up from germline, CDR1 is LNHNV and CDR2 is YYDKDF (reference sequence). V trimming: 0 bases; J trimming: 9 bases; junction bases outside the gene matches: 5. CDR3 protein: CATSRERREGEQFF. The CDR3 coding sequence is TGTGCCACCAGCAGAGAAAGGAGGGAGGGTGAGCAGTTCTTC.

The chain joins TRBV29-1 to TRBJ1-1; D unresolved. The germline V gene has CDR1 SQVTM and CDR2 ANQGSEA. Trimming took 2 bases from V and 1 from J, leaving 5 bases between them. There are 12 residues in the CDR3. The CDR3, as DNA: TGCAGCGTTGAAAGGTCGAACACTGAAGCTTTCTTT. Its translation: CSVERSNTEAFF.

The CDR3 coding sequence is TGTGCCAGCAGCCCCCAGGGGCCGGGAAATTCACCCCTCCACTTT. Its protein product is CASSPQGPGNSPLHF. The rearrangement uses TRBV7-2 and TRBJ1-6, with D possibly TRBD1 on 6 matching bases. This CDR3 is built from 15 residues. Looked up from germline, CDR1 is SGHTA and CDR2 is FQGNSA. Trimming stripped 5 bases from V and 7 bases from J, with 15 bases between.

The chain links TRBV2 to TRBJ2-7; 9 nucleotides line up with TRBD1. From germline, CDR1 is SNHLY and CDR2 FYNNEI. Trimming took 5 bases from V and 1 from J; bases not matched to a gene: 6. This CDR3 contains 15 residues. CDR3 DNA sequence: TGTGCCAGCAGTTTACAGGGGGCGCCTTCCTACGAGCAGTACTTC. It specifies CASSLQGAPSYEQYF.

This clone was detected only once. This specimen includes other DNA sequences encoding the same CDR3. The genes are TRBV7-9 and TRBJ1-1; a weak D match, TRBD1 (5 bases). Trimming took off 5 bases at V and 4 bases at J, with 11 bases between the two ends. The CDR3 extends over 13 amino acids. CDR1 is SEHNR and CDR2 is FQNEAQ in the germline V gene (reference sequence). The CDR3 coding sequence is TGTGCCAGCAGCCTTGGGGGTTCCACTGAAGCTTTCTTT. It codes for CASSLGGSTEAFF.

The chain is built from TRBV29-1 and TRBJ1-1, with 8 bases that match TRBD1. Trimming took 7 bases from V and 4 from J; bases not matched to a gene: 8. The germline gives CDR1 SQVTM, CDR2 ANQGSEA. This CDR3 contains 13 residues. Here the CDR3 DNA reads TGCAGCGCCCGGACAGGGCGGGGCACTGAAGCTTTCTTT. It translates to CSARTGRGTEAFF.

This clone was detected once. The chain couples TRBV6-5 to TRBJ1-3, with a weak D call TRBD1 (6 bases). With 6 bases removed from V and 7 bases from J, the gap between germline ends came to 16 bases. The CDR3 extends over 14 amino acids. Per the germline V gene, CDR1 is MNHEY and CDR2 is SVGAGI. CDR3 DNA: TGTGCCAGCAGGGAGGGCGGGACATCGAACACCATATATTTT. Its translation: CASREGGTSNTIYF.

This chain joins TRBV29-1 and TRBJ1-5; 10 bases agree with TRBD1. The CDR3 sequence is 13 residues long. The V segment lost 4 bases and the J segment 7 bases; nucleotides outside the gene matches: 4. CDR1 SQVTM and CDR2 ANQGSEA come from the germline V gene. The DNA of the CDR3 is TGCAGCGTTGGACAGGGGGCGGAACAGCCCCAGCATTTT. Translated, it gives CSVGQGAEQPQHF. Looking up the rest from reference TRBV29-1 and TRBJ1-5 gives the full variable domain: SAVISQKPSRDICQRGTSLTIQCQVDSQVTMMFWYRQQPGQSLTLIATANQGSEATYESGFVIDKFPISRPNLTFSTLTVSNMSPEDSSIYLCSVGQGAEQPQHFGDGTRLSIL.

The chain employs TRBV18 and TRBJ1-2; 9 bases agree with TRBD1. This CDR3 has 14 residues. The V and J ends lost 0 bases and 8 bases, in that order; junction bases with no gene match: 4. Germline CDR1 reads KGHSH; CDR2 reads LQKENI. CDR3 sequence reads: CASSPPGQGLGYTF. The CDR3 DNA sequence: TGTGCCAGCTCACCACCGGGACAGGGTTTGGGCTACACCTTC.

CDR3 nucleotide sequence: TGCAGCGTTGACGATCGCGGGGAAAACATTCAGTACTTC. Translating gives CSVDDRGENIQYF. The chain is built from TRBV29-1 and TRBJ2-4; tentatively, D is TRBD2 (6 bases). Deletions cut 3 bases from V and 5 bases from J, with 11 bases between. From germline, CDR1 is SQVTM and CDR2 ANQGSEA. CDR3 length: 13 amino acids.